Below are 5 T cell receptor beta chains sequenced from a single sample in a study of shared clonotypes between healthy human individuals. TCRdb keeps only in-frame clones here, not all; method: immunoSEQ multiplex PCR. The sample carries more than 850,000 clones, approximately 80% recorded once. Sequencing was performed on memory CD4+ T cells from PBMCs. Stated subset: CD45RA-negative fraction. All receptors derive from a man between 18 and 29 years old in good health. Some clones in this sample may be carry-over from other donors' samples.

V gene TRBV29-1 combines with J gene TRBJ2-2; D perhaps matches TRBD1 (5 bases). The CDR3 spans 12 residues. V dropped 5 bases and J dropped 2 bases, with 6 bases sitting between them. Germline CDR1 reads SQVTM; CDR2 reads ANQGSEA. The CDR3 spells CSVQGNTGELFF. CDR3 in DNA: TGCAGCGTTCAGGGTAACACCGGGGAGCTGTTTTTT.

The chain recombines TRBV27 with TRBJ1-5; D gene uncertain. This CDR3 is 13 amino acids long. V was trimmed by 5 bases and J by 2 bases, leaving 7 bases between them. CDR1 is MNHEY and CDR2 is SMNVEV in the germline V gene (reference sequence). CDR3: CASSQTRNQPQHF. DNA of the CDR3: TGTGCCAGCAGTCAAACTCGCAATCAGCCCCAGCATTTT.

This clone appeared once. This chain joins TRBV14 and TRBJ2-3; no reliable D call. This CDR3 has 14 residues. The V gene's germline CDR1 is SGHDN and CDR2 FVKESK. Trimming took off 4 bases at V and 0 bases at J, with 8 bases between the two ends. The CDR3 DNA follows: TGTGCCAGCAGCCTCCTCCTTAGCACAGATACGCAGTATTTT. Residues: CASSLLLSTDTQYF. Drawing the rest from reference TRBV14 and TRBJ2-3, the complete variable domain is EAGVTQFPSHSVIEKGQTVTLRCDPISGHDNLYWYRRVMGKEIKFLLHFVKESKQDESGMPNNRFLAERTGGTYSTLKVQPAELEDSGVYFCASSLLLSTDTQYFGPGTRLTVL.

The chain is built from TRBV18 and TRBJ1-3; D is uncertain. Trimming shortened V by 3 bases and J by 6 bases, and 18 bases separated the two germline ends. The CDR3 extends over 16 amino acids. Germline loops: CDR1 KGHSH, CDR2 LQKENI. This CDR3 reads CASSPGLGLVENTIYF. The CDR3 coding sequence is TGTGCCAGCTCACCTGGTCTAGGGCTGGTGGAAAACACCATATATTTT.

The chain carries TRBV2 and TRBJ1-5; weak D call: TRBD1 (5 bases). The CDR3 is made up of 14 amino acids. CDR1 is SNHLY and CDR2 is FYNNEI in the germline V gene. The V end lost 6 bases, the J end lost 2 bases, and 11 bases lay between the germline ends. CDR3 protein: CASSGPGGNQPQHF. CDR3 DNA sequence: TGTGCCAGCAGCGGACCGGGGGGCAATCAGCCCCAGCATTTT.